This T cell receptor (beta chain) was sequenced in a study of CD8+ T cells in alopecia areata. V lost 0 bases and J 5 bases, leaving 8 bases between the germline ends. This CDR3 has 13 residues. In germline, CDR1 is SGHTA, CDR2 FQGNSA. The authors extracted RNA and reverse transcribed it into cDNA as the sequencing template. Only in-frame clones appear in the TCRdb table, and some are missing; sequencing was by immunoSEQ multiplex PCR. The sample lists over 85,000 clones, about 64% seen once, with about 16% in the top ten. Documented treatment: oral pan-JAK inhibitor, 5-10 mg twice daily. This clone is medium-sized by share.

Sample: CD8+ T cells sorted from blood, taken at week 4, from a patient treated with tofacitinib. The chain recombines TRBV7-2 with TRBJ2-7; D remains ambiguous. The clonotype originates from a human donor with alopecia areata. The DNA for the CDR3 is TGTGCCAGCAGCTTAGCCCGGACCAACGAGCAGTACTTC. Its protein is CASSLARTNEQYF.